A selection of T cell receptor beta chains follows, all from one sample in a study of sequential checkpoint blockade in melanoma. The data were produced by immunoSEQ multiplex PCR, yet TCRdb's version contains in-frame clones alone and is incomplete. The data contain fewer than 4,500 clones, roughly 20% of them singletons. The input for sequencing was tumor tissue (inferred from file names), taken from a patient given nivolumab and ipilimumab in sequence. The receptors stem from a human donor with melanoma. Each CDR3 is given with its conserved first and last residue. The D gene is left open where the match is weak. A row's size may be missing; if present it is once, few, many or a size class.

large,TRBJ2-7,TRBV18,NA,CASSFAEDEQYF,TGTGCCAGCTCCTTCGCGGAGGACGAGCAGTACTTC
NA,TRBJ2-1,TRBV12-1,NA,CASSFSLASGGVVSYNEQFF,TGTGCCAGCAGCTTTAGTTTGGCTAGCGGGGGCGTTGTTAGCTACAATGAGCAGTTCTTC
NA,TRBJ2-7,TRBV5-1,TRBD2,CASSLARGGTYEQYF,TGCGCCAGCAGCTTGGCCCGCGGGGGGACCTACGAGCAGTACTTC
NA,TRBJ2-5,TRBV5-1,NA,CASSLVGTLEETQYF,TGCGCCAGCAGCTTGGTGGGGACACTGGAGGAGACCCAGTACTTC
few,TRBJ2-7,TRBV11-3,TRBD2,CASSLLAGSSYEQYF,TGTGCCAGCAGCTTACTAGCGGGGTCGTCCTACGAGCAGTACTTC
NA,TRBJ1-6,TRBV9,NA,CASSVGKRDPYLESPLHF,TGTGCCAGCAGCGTAGGTAAAAGGGACCCCTATTTGGAATCACCCCTCCACTTT
few,TRBJ1-6,TRBV4-1,NA,CASRFLDRRNSPLHF,TGCGCCAGCAGGTTCCTTGACCGACGAAATTCACCCCTCCACTTT
NA,TRBJ1-2,TRBV15,NA,CATSRDSQGSYGYTF,TGTGCCACCAGCAGAGACTCACAGGGTAGCTATGGCTACACCTTC
large,TRBJ1-1,TRBV9,NA,CASSVAGGWNTEAFF,TGTGCCAGCAGCGTAGCTGGGGGGTGGAACACTGAAGCTTTCTTT
NA,TRBJ2-3,TRBV29-1,NA,CSVGGGARSTDTQYF,TGCAGCGTAGGAGGAGGGGCAAGGAGCACAGATACGCAGTATTTT
many,TRBJ1-3,TRBV11-3,TRBD1,CASSPGTGDTGNTIYF,TGTGCCAGCAGCCCAGGGACAGGCGACACTGGAAACACCATATATTTT
NA,TRBJ1-2,TRBV18,TRBD1,CASSPTGALNGYTF,TGTGCCAGCTCACCAACAGGGGCGCTGAATGGCTACACCTTC